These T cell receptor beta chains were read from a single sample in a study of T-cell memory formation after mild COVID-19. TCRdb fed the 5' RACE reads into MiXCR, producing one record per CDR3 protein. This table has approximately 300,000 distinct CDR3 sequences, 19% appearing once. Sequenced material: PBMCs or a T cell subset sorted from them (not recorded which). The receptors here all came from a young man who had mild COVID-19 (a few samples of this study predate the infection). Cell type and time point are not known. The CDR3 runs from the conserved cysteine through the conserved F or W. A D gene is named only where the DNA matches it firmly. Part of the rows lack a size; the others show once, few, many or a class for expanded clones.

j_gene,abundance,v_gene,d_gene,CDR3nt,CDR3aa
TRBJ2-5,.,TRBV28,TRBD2,TGTGCCAGCAGCCCAATATCGGGGGGTGGCGAGACCCAGTACTTC,CASSPISGGGETQYF
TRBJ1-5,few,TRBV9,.,TGTGCCAGCAGCGTAGACGGTAGGACCCCCCAGCATTTT,CASSVDGRTPQHF
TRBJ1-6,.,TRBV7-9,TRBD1,TGTGCCAGCAGCCTGGACAGGGCCTCACCCCTCCACTTT,CASSLDRASPLHF
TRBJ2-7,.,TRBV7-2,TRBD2,TGTGCCAGCAGCTATAATAGCGGGGGGCCCTACGAGCAGTACTTC,CASSYNSGGPYEQYF
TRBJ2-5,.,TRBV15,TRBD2,TGTGCCACCAGCAGAGCGGGTAGCGGGTCAAAGAGTACCCAGTACTTC,CATSRAGSGSKSTQYF
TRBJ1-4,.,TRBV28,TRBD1,TGTGCCAGCAGGCCCCCCACAGGGGGCGTCGGAAAACTGTTTTTT,CASRPPTGGVGKLFF
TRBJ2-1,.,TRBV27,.,TGTGCCAGCACGCGGGACATGAAATACAATGAGCAGTTCTTC,CASTRDMKYNEQFF
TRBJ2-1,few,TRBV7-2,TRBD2,TGTGCCTCTTGTCGGGGGGGCTCCTACAATGAGCAGTTCTTC,CASCRGGSYNEQFF
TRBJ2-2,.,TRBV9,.,TGTGCCAGCAGCGCTACCTCGAGGGACGGGTCCGGGGAGCTGTTTTTT,CASSATSRDGSGELFF
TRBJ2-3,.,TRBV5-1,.,TGCGCCAGCAGCTTTATGGCGGGGAGAGATACGCAGTATTTT,CASSFMAGRDTQYF
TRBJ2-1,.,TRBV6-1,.,TGTGCCAGCAGTCCGGAGGTCGGGGACAATGAGCAGTTCTTC,CASSPEVGDNEQFF
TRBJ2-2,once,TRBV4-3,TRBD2,TGCGCCAGCAGCCAAGGAGCGGGGTCGAACACCGGGGAGCTGTTTTTT,CASSQGAGSNTGELFF
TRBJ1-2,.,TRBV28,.,TGTGCCAGCAGTGATCGGACGTCGGCCTATGGCTACACCTTC,CASSDRTSAYGYTF
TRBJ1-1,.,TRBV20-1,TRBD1,TGCAGTGCTAGAGGGACAGGGACTGAAGCTTTCTTT,CSARGTGTEAFF
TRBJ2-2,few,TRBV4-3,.,TGCGCCAGCAGCCAAGATCCCCCCCGGGCCGGGACCGGGGAGCTGTTTTTT,CASSQDPPRAGTGELFF
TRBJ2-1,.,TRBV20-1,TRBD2,TGCAGTGCCATGGTTCTCCTAGCGGGGACCTACAATGAGCAGTTCTTC,CSAMVLLAGTYNEQFF
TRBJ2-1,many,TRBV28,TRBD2,TGTGCCAGCAGTTTATGGACTAGCCGTCGGTTCTTC,CASSLWTSRRFF
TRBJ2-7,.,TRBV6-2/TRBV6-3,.,TGTGCCAGCAGTCGGGACTCGGACGAGCAGTACTTC,CASSRDSDEQYF
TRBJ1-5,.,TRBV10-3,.,TGTGCCATCAGTGAGAGCCGGGACAGCAATCAGCCCCAGCATTTT,CAISESRDSNQPQHF
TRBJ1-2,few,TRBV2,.,TGTGCCAGCAGTGAAGCGCAGGCGAGTTACCTAGGCTACACCTTC,CASSEAQASYLGYTF
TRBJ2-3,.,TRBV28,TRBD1,TGTGCCAGCAGTTTTGACAGGGGGCAAACAGATACGCAGTATTTT,CASSFDRGQTDTQYF
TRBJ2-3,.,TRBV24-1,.,TGTGCCACCAGTGATTTCAGCGACGATACGCAGTATTTT,CATSDFSDDTQYF
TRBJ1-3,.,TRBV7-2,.,TGTGCCAGCAGCCTTCGTGGAAACACCATATATTTT,CASSLRGNTIYF
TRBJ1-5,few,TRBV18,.,TGTGCCAGCTCACCATTCGCTAGTGGGCCAGATCAGCCCCAGCATTTT,CASSPFASGPDQPQHF
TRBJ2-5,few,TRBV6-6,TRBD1,TGTGCCAGCAGTTACTCGATCTCGGGACAGGGCTCGTTAGAGACCCAGTACTTC,CASSYSISGQGSLETQYF
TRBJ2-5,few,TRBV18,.,TGTGCCAGCTCCCGGCTTGGGAGTGGTGAGGGAGAGACCCAGTACTTC,CASSRLGSGEGETQYF